This T cell receptor (beta chain) was captured by sequencing in a study of human T cells and chemical hapten exposure. Study-wide results and limits: Controls formed significantly fewer large CDR3 similarity clusters than expanded TCRs did.

The CDR3 spans 17 residues. The V and J ends lost 0 bases and 2 bases, in that order; junction bases with no gene match: 6. Germline V gene data show CDR1 as MNHNY and CDR2 as SVGAGI (reference sequence). Unique molecular identifiers were attached to individual cDNA molecules during library preparation. Using its own MiXCR run on the RACE reads, TCRdb lists one record per CDR3 protein. The table records some 88,000 distinct CDR3 sequences, approximately 11% of them present only once. Regarding time point: patch test 2, 6 weeks after DPC sensitization. Regarding treatment: therapeutic diphenylcyclopropenone sensitization with weekly scalp DPC. A remark on this clonotype: Its cognate antigen is unknown.

The rearrangement joins TRBV6-6 to TRBJ2-3; 9 nucleotides align to TRBD2. This TCR was recovered from a man in his forties with alopecia areata. Some clones in this sample may be carry-over from other donors' samples. Sequencing was performed on whole blood, taken in connection with sensitization to the hapten diphenylcyclopropenone (DPC). The CDR3 DNA reads TGTGCCAGCAGTTACTCCGGCCTAGCGGGAAACACAGATACGCAGTATTTT. Its translation is CASSYSGLAGNTDTQYF.